Listed below are T cell receptor beta chains from one sample, sequenced in a study of tumor-infiltrating lymphocytes in primary liver carcinoma. TCRdb reprocessed the multiplex PCR reads via MiXCR and lists one record per CDR3 protein. The sample carries about 120,000 distinct CDR3 sequences, approximately 71% recorded once. What was sequenced was tumor-adjacent normal liver tissue. These TCRs come from a woman aged 55-69 years with primary liver carcinoma and hepatitis B virus infection. Both conserved end residues are part of each CDR3.

v_call,j_call,cdr3_aa
TRBV6-1,TRBJ2-7,CAGGTQLGGDQYF
TRBV6-1,TRBJ2-7,CASSANSGSYERYF
TRBV6-5,TRBJ2-3,CASGYSAGSTGTQYF
TRBV6-5,TRBJ2-5,CASSYPGAGKAQYF
TRBV6-1,TRBJ1-5,CATPKELGNQPQHF
TRBV12-3/TRBV12-4,TRBJ1-1,CASSWAGNTEAFF
TRBV28,TRBJ2-3,CASRARLWAAADTQYF
TRBV12-3/TRBV12-4,TRBJ2-6,CASSPRVAGSSVLTF
TRBV4-2,TRBJ2-1,CASSQIGQLGSYNEQFF
TRBV4-2,TRBJ1-1,CPSSQEGGAVVTEAFF
TRBV7-9,TRBJ1-3,CASSLDGNTRNTIYF
TRBV11-2,TRBJ2-5,CASGLGGTGTPLYF
TRBV28,TRBJ2-3,CASEGQGATDTQYF
TRBV12-3/TRBV12-4,TRBJ1-1,CASTQGAYTEAFF